Shown below are 15 T cell receptor beta chains from a single sample sequenced in a study of blood T cell repertoires in COVID-19. Clones were read by immunoSEQ multiplex PCR, and TCRdb kept only the in-frame ones, dropping some. Of about 320,000 clones in the sample, less than 85% were seen once. Source material: PBMCs or T cells enriched from blood (not recorded which). Receptors originate from a woman aged 25 to 39 who had been exposed to COVID-19.

This chain connects TRBV7-9 to TRBJ2-7; perhaps TRBD1 as D (7 bases). This CDR3 contains 15 residues. CDR1 is SEHNR and CDR2 is FQNEAQ in the germline V gene (reference sequence). Deletions cut 1 base from V and 1 base from J, with 11 bases between. This CDR3 reads CASSLGGDRSYEQYF. In nucleotides, the CDR3 is TGTGCCAGCAGCTTAGGCGGGGACAGATCCTACGAGCAGTACTTC.

This clone has just one count. This chain connects TRBV28 to TRBJ1-4; 7 bases match TRBD1. In germline, CDR1 is MDHEN, CDR2 SYDVKM. This CDR3 is 17 amino acids long. With V trimmed by 4 bases and J by 0 bases, 8 bases remained unmatched. CDR3 DNA: TGTGCCAGCAGTTCTCCGGGACAGACTGCAACTAATGAAAAACTGTTTTTT. As protein: CASSSPGQTATNEKLFF. Combining the CDR3 with reference TRBV28 and TRBJ1-4 gives the whole variable domain DVKVTQSSRYLVKRTGEKVFLECVQDMDHENMFWYRQDPGLGLRLIYFSYDVKMKEKGDIPEGYSVSREKKERFSLILESASTNQTSMYLCASSSPGQTATNEKLFFGSGTQLSVL.

This clone was detected only a few times. The V and J genes are TRBV29-1 and TRBJ2-7; TRBD2 might be the D (5 bases). Germline V gene data show CDR1 as SQVTM and CDR2 as ANQGSEA. The CDR3 runs to 11 residues. Trimming took off 7 bases at V and 5 bases at J, with 12 bases between the two ends. CDR3 DNA: TGCAGCGGGCGACGGGGTCACGAGCAGTACTTC. It encodes CSGRRGHEQYF.

This sequence joins TRBV7-2 and TRBJ2-7, with a tentative D call TRBD1 (6 bases). V was shortened by 4 bases and J by 1 base, with 20 bases between the two germline ends. The CDR3 totals 17 residues. Germline V gene data show CDR1 as SGHTA and CDR2 as FQGNSA. The CDR3 loop reads CASSSLPGQGTSYEQYF. The CDR3 nucleotides read TGTGCCAGCAGCTCTCTACCGGGGCAGGGGACATCCTACGAGCAGTACTTC.

The genes are TRBV18 and TRBJ1-6, with D possibly TRBD1 on 6 matching bases. CDR3 length: 14 residues. In germline, CDR1 is KGHSH, CDR2 LQKENI. V was trimmed by 6 bases and J by 14 bases, leaving 20 bases between them. CDR3 region: CASSSGTQTLTLHF. The CDR3 nucleotides read TGTGCCAGCTCGTCCGGGACACAAACCCTTACCCTCCACTTT.

The chain recombines TRBV28 with TRBJ1-4; D gene uncertain. V was trimmed by 4 bases and J by 4 bases, leaving 13 bases between them. The CDR3 spans 15 residues. In germline, CDR1 is MDHEN, CDR2 SYDVKM. The CDR3 region has the DNA TGTGCCAGCAGTTCCTCGGGAGCCTTTAATGAAAAACTGTTTTTT. It translates to CASSSSGAFNEKLFF.

The chain joins TRBV3-1 (or the pseudogene TRBV3-2) to TRBJ1-5; D gene ambiguous. CDR3 size: 19 residues. V lost 0 bases and J 1 base, leaving 19 bases between the germline ends. Germline CDR1 is LGHDT and CDR2 is YNNKEL (reference sequence). CDR3 protein: CASSQDQNRGCRSNQPQHF. The CDR3 DNA sequence: TGTGCCAGCAGCCAAGATCAGAATCGAGGGTGTAGGAGCAATCAGCCCCAGCATTTT.

CDR3 sequence: CASSYLGDYQPQHF. The CDR3 nucleotides read TGTGCCAGCAGTTACTTGGGAGACTATCAGCCCCAGCATTTT. The gene calls are TRBV6-5 and TRBJ1-5; the D is unclear. The CDR3 sequence is 14 residues long. The ends were cut back, 1 base at V and 5 bases at J, with 9 bases in the middle. Germline V gene data show CDR1 as MNHEY and CDR2 as SVGAGI.

This rearrangement joins TRBV9 to TRBJ2-7; 11 bases fit TRBD2. This CDR3 is built from 16 residues. Trimming removed 3 bases from V and 2 bases from J; junction bases left unmatched: 7. In germline, CDR1 is SGDLS, CDR2 YYNGEE. The chain's CDR3 is CASSAHGTSGAYEQYF. CDR3 DNA: TGTGCCAGCAGCGCACATGGGACTAGCGGAGCCTACGAGCAGTACTTC.

This chain links TRBV13 with TRBJ2-1, with TRBD1 matching over 9 bases. Per the germline V gene, CDR1 is PRHDT and CDR2 is FYEKMQ (reference sequence). The V gene end was trimmed by 5 bases and the J gene end by 4 bases; junction bases not matched to a gene: 9. The CDR3 loop spans 16 amino acids. The CDR3 DNA reads as TGTGCCAGCAGCCGAGATGGACAGGGGTATTACAATGAGCAGTTCTTC. Translation gives CASSRDGQGYYNEQFF. The whole variable domain, remainder taken from reference TRBV13 and TRBJ2-1, is AAGVIQSPRHLIKEKRETATLKCYPIPRHDTVYWYQQGPGQDPQFLISFYEKMQSDKGSIPDRFSAQQFSDYHSELNMSSLELGDSALYFCASSRDGQGYYNEQFFGPGTRLTVL.

V gene TRBV11-2 combines with J gene TRBJ2-1, with 8 bases identical to TRBD1. Trimming cost V 2 bases and J 10 bases; bases outside gene matches: 7. The CDR3 sequence is 14 residues long. CDR1 is SGHAT, CDR2 FQNNGV, per germline. CDR3 sequence: CASSLNRGSWEQFF. For the CDR3, the DNA is TGTGCCAGCAGCTTAAACAGGGGGTCGTGGGAGCAGTTCTTC.

CDR3 protein: CASSPPIGSGGAYEQYF. The CDR3 region has the DNA TGTGCCAGCTCACCTCCCATTGGGAGCGGGGGTGCCTACGAGCAGTACTTC. This chain connects TRBV18 to TRBJ2-7; 8 nucleotides match TRBD2. This CDR3 region has 17 residues. The J segment lost 2 bases and the V segment lost 3 bases, leaving 12 bases of the junction unmatched. Germline CDR1 KGHSH, CDR2 LQKENI.

The chain links TRBV6-6 to TRBJ1-6, with unresolved D. Germline V lookup: CDR1 MNHNY, CDR2 SVGAGI (reference sequence). This CDR3 has 16 amino acids. V gave up 0 bases and J gave up 5 bases, with 11 bases separating them. In DNA, the CDR3 is TGTGCCAGCAGTTACTCGAGTGGGAGGGATAATTCACCCCTCCACTTT. The encoded protein is CASSYSSGRDNSPLHF.

There are a few counts of this clone. The chain employs TRBV5-1 and TRBJ2-6; the D is unclear. Germline values: CDR1 SGHRS, CDR2 YFSETQ. The CDR3 contains 17 residues. Deletions cut 1 base from V and 1 base from J, with 12 bases between. In nucleotides, the CDR3 is TGCGCCAGCAGCTTGTATCTGGCTTTATCTGGGGCCAACGTCCTGACTTTC. Translation gives CASSLYLALSGANVLTF.

This clone was counted ten times or more. The J gene is TRBJ2-1, the V gene TRBV6-4; D might be TRBD1 (7 bases). The CDR3 runs 15 residues. Germline V gene data show CDR1 as MRHNA and CDR2 as SNTAGT. The germline V and J ends were trimmed by 3 bases and 3 bases, with 12 bases remaining between them. CDR3 DNA: TGTGCCAGCAGTGATAGTCAGGGGGGCTACAATGAGCAGTTCTTC. It specifies CASSDSQGGYNEQFF.